The clone carrying this TCR beta chain has a single count. These data originate in a study of blood T cell repertoires in COVID-19. Looking at the study overall: The samples span acute and convalescent COVID-19 from the United States, Italy and Spain. Sources were T cells, B-cell-depleted T cells, or PBMCs; the material itself was cDNA or gDNA.

The CDR3 runs 14 residues. Germline lookup yields CDR1 SGHDN and CDR2 FVKESK. Trimming pared 0 bases from V and 6 bases from J, leaving 11 bases between. Original processing methods: Nucleated cell counts were estimated from reference gene primer amplification. Profiling relied on immunoSEQ multiplex PCR, and the TCRdb table lists in-frame clones only, not all of them. V, J and clone size are those of that table, while D and trimming were read from the DNA. Of about 220,000 clones in the sample, less than 90% are singletons; the top ten hold 5.1%. Sample: peripheral blood. V usage is TRBV14 and J usage is TRBJ1-2; possibly TRBD1 for D (5 bases). The origin of this receptor is a woman aged 55-70 years who had recovered from COVID-19. The CDR3, as DNA: TGTGCCAGCAGCCAAGACGGCAGGGTCAATGGCTACACCTTC. Translated: CASSQDGRVNGYTF.